This is a list of T cell receptor beta chains from one sample in a study of blood T cell repertoires in COVID-19. Only in-frame clones appear in the TCRdb table, and some are missing; sequencing was by immunoSEQ multiplex PCR. The table has 150,000 to 200,000 clones, roughly 73% seen once. Sequenced material: peripheral blood. The receptors shown here come from a man aged 70 or older with acute or convalescent COVID-19. Each CDR3 is given with its conserved first and last residue. The order of the fields is clone size, V gene, J gene, D gene, CDR3 protein, CDR3 DNA. A D gene is named only where the DNA matches it firmly. Clone size is stated in some rows and not others, as once, few, many or a class when expanded.

>.|TRBV28|TRBJ2-6|.
CASSPGSGANVLTF
TGTGCCAGCTCCCCCGGCTCTGGGGCCAACGTCCTGACTTTC
>.|TRBV6-5|TRBJ2-3|.
CASRVPGGDTQYF
TGTGCCAGCAGGGTACCCGGCGGGGATACGCAGTATTTT
>.|TRBV4-3|TRBJ2-1|.
CASSQGAGQNYNEQFF
TGCGCCAGCAGCCAAGGGGCGGGACAGAACTACAATGAGCAGTTCTTC
>.|TRBV5-1|TRBJ2-1|.
CASSPGLRNEQFF
TGCGCCAGCAGCCCGGGACTTAGGAATGAGCAGTTCTTC
>.|TRBV6-4|TRBJ2-5|.
CASSDVRGGETQYF
TGTGCCAGCAGTGACGTAAGGGGCGGAGAGACCCAGTACTTC
>.|TRBV28|TRBJ1-6|TRBD1
CASKNSDRGNSPLHF
TGTGCCAGCAAAAATTCGGACAGGGGTAATTCACCCCTCCACTTT
>.|TRBV4-3|TRBJ1-2|.
CASSQDLIRYGYTF
TGCGCCAGCAGCCAAGACCTAATCCGGTATGGCTACACCTTC
>.|TRBV30|TRBJ1-2|.
CAWSGGVGYTF
TGTGCCTGGAGTGGGGGGGTCGGCTACACCTTC
>.|TRBV7-9|TRBJ2-7|TRBD2
CASSLVSGRVYEQYF
TGTGCCAGCAGTCTAGTAAGCGGGAGAGTCTACGAGCAGTACTTC
>.|TRBV24-1|TRBJ2-2|.
CATSSGINTGELFF
TGTGCCACCAGTTCAGGGATTAACACCGGGGAGCTGTTTTTT
>.|TRBV11-3|TRBJ2-1|TRBD2
CASSFQRELINEQFF
TGTGCCAGCAGCTTCCAGCGGGAGTTAATCAATGAGCAGTTCTTC
>.|TRBV5-6|TRBJ2-5|TRBD1
CASSPDRVGETQYF
TGTGCCAGCAGCCCTGACAGGGTTGGAGAGACCCAGTACTTC
>few|TRBV3-1/TRBV3-2|TRBJ2-7|.
CASSLDSSYEQYF
TGTGCCAGCAGCCTTGACAGCTCCTACGAGCAGTACTTC
>.|TRBV5-1|TRBJ1-1|.
CASSAGRENTEAFF
TGCGCCAGCAGCGCGGGACGGGAGAACACTGAAGCTTTCTTT
>.|TRBV10-1|TRBJ2-2|TRBD1
CASRRDRLTTNTGELFF
TGCGCCAGTCGCCGGGACAGGCTAACTACGAACACCGGGGAGCTGTTTTTT
>.|TRBV24-1|TRBJ1-5|TRBD1
CATSENRGGNQPQHF
TGTGCCACCAGTGAAAACAGGGGTGGCAATCAGCCCCAGCATTTT
>.|TRBV7-9|TRBJ1-1|TRBD1
CASSSGQGRTEAFF
TGTGCCAGCAGCTCGGGACAGGGAAGGACTGAAGCTTTCTTT
>.|TRBV6-5|TRBJ1-3|.
CASSYLDKSSGNTIYF
TGTGCCAGCAGTTACCTGGACAAGAGCTCTGGAAACACCATATATTTT
>.|TRBV19|TRBJ1-2|TRBD1
CASSIVGQLNYGYTF
TGTGCCAGTAGTATAGTGGGACAGCTCAACTATGGCTACACCTTC
>.|TRBV30|TRBJ1-5|TRBD1
CAWSKGAGSNQPQHF
TGTGCCTGGAGTAAGGGGGCTGGTAGCAATCAGCCCCAGCATTTT
>.|TRBV27|TRBJ2-7|TRBD2
CASSLVGLARSEQYF
TGTGCCAGCAGTTTAGTGGGACTAGCGCGTTCCGAGCAGTACTTC
>.|TRBV28|TRBJ1-2|.
CASSPGEVRGYGYTF
TGTGCCAGCAGTCCCGGTGAGGTCCGAGGCTATGGCTACACCTTC
>once|TRBV5-4|TRBJ2-7|.
CASSSGSYEQYF
TGTGCCAGCAGCAGCGGGTCCTACGAGCAGTACTTC
>.|TRBV6-1|TRBJ1-4|TRBD1
CASSEGTGSEKLFF
TGTGCCAGCAGTGAAGGGACAGGAAGTGAAAAACTGTTTTTT
>once|TRBV24-1|TRBJ1-5|TRBD1
CATSDSGTGGQPQHF
TGTGCCACCAGTGATTCCGGGACAGGGGGCCAGCCCCAGCATTTT
>.|TRBV7-2|TRBJ2-2|.
CASSYRSTGELFF
TGTGCCAGCAGCTACAGATCCACCGGGGAGCTGTTTTTT
>.|TRBV28|TRBJ1-2|.
CASSPSHPGYTF
TGTGCCAGCAGTCCGTCACACCCCGGCTACACCTTC
>.|TRBV10-3|TRBJ2-3|.
CAISSLNRVGTDTQYF
TGTGCCATCAGTTCTTTAAACAGGGTTGGCACAGATACGCAGTATTTT
>many|TRBV27|TRBJ2-1|TRBD2
CASSARLAGSYNEQFF
TGTGCCAGCAGTGCCCGACTAGCGGGCTCCTACAATGAGCAGTTCTTC
>.|TRBV30|TRBJ2-2|.
CAWGVSLNTGELFF
TGTGCCTGGGGGGTTAGTTTGAACACCGGGGAGCTGTTTTTT
>.|TRBV2|TRBJ2-3|TRBD2
CASEVRPGLESDTQYF
TGTGCCAGCGAGGTCCGACCGGGACTAGAATCAGATACGCAGTATTTT
>.|TRBV24-1|TRBJ2-1|.
CATSDLETGYNEQFF
TGTGCCACCAGTGATTTGGAGACAGGATACAATGAGCAGTTCTTC
>once|TRBV3-1/TRBV3-2|TRBJ2-1|.
CASSQSEYNEQFF
TGTGCCAGCAGCCAATCGGAGTACAATGAGCAGTTCTTC
>many|TRBV7-3|TRBJ1-2|TRBD1
CASSLGGTGRANYGYTF
TGTGCCAGCAGCTTAGGTGGGACAGGCCGAGCTAACTATGGCTACACCTTC
>.|TRBV6-6|TRBJ1-3|.
CASSGKGFSGNTIYF
TGTGCCAGCAGTGGAAAGGGGTTCTCTGGAAACACCATATATTTT
>.|TRBV7-6|TRBJ2-1|.
CASSLTTSNHEQFF
TGTGCCAGCAGCTTAACCACTAGTAACCATGAGCAGTTCTTC